These 21 T cell receptor beta chains were all obtained from the same sample, sequenced in a study of cytomegalovirus exposure and HLA in healthy donors (dated by TCRdb to about 2017). Receptors were amplified or captured by the immunoSEQ multiplex PCR assay. A mixture of 60 forward primers for TCR Vbeta segments and 13 reverse primers for TCR Jbeta segments was used in the multiplex PCR. The immuneACCESS repertoire file appears here via TCRdb, limited to in-frame rearrangements. These files lack a portion of the clones; in checked studies, under half of the deficit traces to unresolved V genes, and the cause of the others is not known. A total of some 190,000 clones appear in this sample, 70% to 75% of them only once. The ten biggest clones cover approximately 3.1% of the sample. The sample was PBMCs. The origin of the receptors is a woman between 25 and 40 years old in good health and CMV-seropositive.

This clone has just a few counts. The DNA of the CDR3 is TGTGCCAGCAGGGGGACAGGGAGAGGCTATGGCTACACCTTC. This codes for CASRGTGRGYGYTF. J is TRBJ1-2 and V is TRBV28; 9 bases align to TRBD1. V dropped 6 bases and J dropped 4; count of bases not matched to a gene: 6. The V gene's germline CDR1 is MDHEN and CDR2 SYDVKM. This CDR3 is 14 amino acids long.

The gene calls are TRBV28 and TRBJ2-7; D gene unclear. In germline, CDR1 is MDHEN, CDR2 SYDVKM. This CDR3 contains 14 residues. V lost 3 bases and J 3 bases, leaving 12 bases between the germline ends. CDR3 DNA: TGTGCCAGCAGTTTTGCCCCCGGAGACTACGAGCAGTACTTC. This gives the protein CASSFAPGDYEQYF.

This clone was found a few times. The chain joins TRBV6-5 to TRBJ1-2; D is uncertain. This CDR3 has 13 amino acids. The germline CDR1 and CDR2 sequences are MNHEY and SVGAGI. The V gene lost 2 bases and the J gene lost 2 bases, with 6 bases spanning the gap. The CDR3 loop is CASSYEANYGYTF. The DNA for the CDR3 is TGTGCCAGCAGTTACGAAGCCAACTATGGCTACACCTTC.

The chain has TRBV27 and TRBJ2-7; the match to TRBD1 covers 10 bases. The V gene's germline CDR1 is MNHEY and CDR2 SMNVEV (reference sequence). The CDR3 has 14 amino acids. V lost 6 bases to trimming and J lost 7 bases; unmatched junction nucleotides: 9. CDR3 DNA sequence: TGTGCCAGCAGAGAGGGACAGGGGACGGATGAGCAGTACTTC. Its protein product is CASREGQGTDEQYF.

This clone was counted a single time. The chain combines TRBV7-9 with TRBJ2-3, with 9 bases matching TRBD2. This CDR3 has 17 residues. Germline trimming cut 5 bases from V and 2 bases from J; bases unmatched to any gene: 11. Looked up from germline, CDR1 is SEHNR and CDR2 is FQNEAQ (reference sequence). CDR3 protein: CASSQPGLARNTDTQYF. The CDR3 region has the DNA TGTGCCAGCAGCCAGCCGGGACTAGCTCGTAACACAGATACGCAGTATTTT.

The CDR3 spells CASSLTPAATREQYF. Written as DNA, the CDR3 is TGTGCCAGCAGTTTGACCCCAGCGGCTACGAGGGAGCAGTACTTC. This sequence joins TRBV28 and TRBJ2-7, with D perhaps TRBD2 (5 bases). V was shortened by 3 bases and J by 7 bases, with 19 bases between the two germline ends. Germline assignment: CDR1 MDHEN and CDR2 SYDVKM. The CDR3 sequence is 15 residues long. Drawing the rest from reference TRBV28 and TRBJ2-7, the complete variable domain is DVKVTQSSRYLVKRTGEKVFLECVQDMDHENMFWYRQDPGLGLRLIYFSYDVKMKEKGDIPEGYSVSREKKERFSLILESASTNQTSMYLCASSLTPAATREQYFGPGTRLTVT.

The rearrangement uses TRBV9 and TRBJ2-2; 8 bases map to TRBD1. The trim removed 3 bases at V and 1 base at J, leaving 5 bases unmatched. CDR1 is SGDLS, CDR2 YYNGEE, per germline. CDR3 length equals 16 residues. This CDR3 is CASSGYRGLNTGELFF. Here the CDR3 DNA reads TGTGCCAGCAGCGGATACAGGGGGTTGAACACCGGGGAGCTGTTTTTT. Full variable domain (remainder filled in from reference TRBV9 and TRBJ2-2): DSGVTQTPKHLITATGQRVTLRCSPRSGDLSVYWYQQSLDQGLQFLIQYYNGEERAKGNILERFSAQQFPDLHSELNLSSLELGDSALYFCASSGYRGLNTGELFFGEGSRLTVL.

The chain combines TRBV5-1 with TRBJ2-7, with 8 nucleotides matching TRBD2. CDR3 size: 15 residues. From germline, CDR1 is SGHRS and CDR2 YFSETQ. The V segment lost 4 bases and the J segment 6 bases; nucleotides outside the gene matches: 12. Here the CDR3 reads CASSLGTSLTREQYF. CDR3 DNA: TGCGCCAGCAGCCTCGGGACTAGTCTAACCCGCGAGCAGTACTTC. The full variable domain, in which reference TRBV5-1 and TRBJ2-7 provide the parts outside the CDR3, is KAGVTQTPRYLIKTRGQQVTLSCSPISGHRSVSWYQQTPGQGLQFLFEYFSETQRNKGNFPGRFSGRQFSNSRSEMNVSTLELGDSALYLCASSLGTSLTREQYFGPGTRLTVT.

The chain is built from TRBV5-4 and TRBJ2-3, with 7 bases fitting TRBD2. CDR3 size: 15 residues. CDR1 is SGHNT, CDR2 YYREEE, per germline (reference sequence). Trimming removed 6 bases from V and 1 base from J; junction bases left unmatched: 8. The CDR3: CASTTSLAGTDTQYF. CDR3 DNA: TGTGCCAGCACCACGAGCCTAGCGGGCACAGATACGCAGTATTTT.

This sequence joins TRBV2 and TRBJ1-4; D gene ambiguous. The CDR3 length is 14 residues. CDR1 SNHLY and CDR2 FYNNEI come from the germline V gene. V was cut by 9 bases and J by 9 bases, with 20 bases left in between. In nucleotides, the CDR3 is TGTGCCAGTCAGGAAGACTCCGGCGGGAAAAAACTGTTTTTT. Protein sequence: CASQEDSGGKKLFF.

The genes are TRBV9 and TRBJ2-1, with TRBD2 matching over 11 bases. Looked up from germline, CDR1 is SGDLS and CDR2 is YYNGEE. J was trimmed by 4 bases and V by 2 bases; bases with no gene match: 11. The CDR3 is made up of 18 amino acids. The CDR3 protein is CASSVGLAVEVGYNEQFF. The CDR3, as DNA: TGTGCCAGCAGCGTGGGACTAGCGGTAGAGGTGGGGTACAATGAGCAGTTCTTC.

V gene TRBV14 combines with J gene TRBJ1-1; D ambiguous. The CDR3 is 13 amino acids. Deletions cut 4 bases from V and 0 bases from J, with 6 bases between. Per germline, CDR1 SGHDN and CDR2 FVKESK. CDR3 loop: CASSLNLNTEAFF. The CDR3 DNA sequence: TGTGCCAGCAGCCTCAACTTGAACACTGAAGCTTTCTTT.

The chain combines TRBV7-9 with TRBJ2-7; 12 bases are shared with TRBD2. The V segment lost 5 bases and the J segment 4 bases; nucleotides outside the gene matches: 3. Germline V gene lookup returns CDR1 SEHNR and CDR2 FQNEAQ (reference sequence). This CDR3 has 14 amino acids. As DNA, the CDR3 is TGTGCCAGCAGCGGACTAGCGGGAAAATACGAGCAGTACTTC. This sequence encodes CASSGLAGKYEQYF.

This chain connects TRBV6-4 to TRBJ2-3; D remains ambiguous. CDR3 length equals 14 residues. Germline V gene data show CDR1 as MRHNA and CDR2 as SNTAGT. V shed 2 bases and J shed 6 bases, with 12 bases lying between them. CDR3 residues: CASSDTYSSDTQYF. The CDR3, as DNA: TGTGCCAGCAGTGACACCTATAGCTCGGATACGCAGTATTTT.

V gene TRBV7-9 combines with J gene TRBJ1-2; 9 bases line up with TRBD1. J gave up 8 bases and V 4 bases, and 5 bases lay outside the gene matches. The CDR3 has 13 amino acids. CDR1 is SEHNR and CDR2 is FQNEAQ in the germline V gene (reference sequence). The CDR3 DNA reads TGTGCCAGCAGCTCCGGGACAGGGAGAGGCTACACCTTC. Amino acid sequence: CASSSGTGRGYTF.

The rearrangement joins TRBV7-2 to TRBJ1-5, with TRBD1 matching 8 bases. The CDR3 is 15 residues long. V dropped 5 bases and J dropped 6; count of bases not matched to a gene: 9. Germline CDR1 and CDR2: SGHTA and FQGNSA. The CDR3 sequence is CASSPRQGTSQPQHF. The CDR3 region has the DNA TGTGCCAGCAGCCCAAGACAGGGGACGAGTCAGCCCCAGCATTTT.

The chain joins TRBV9 to TRBJ2-1; D might be TRBD1 (6 bases). The germline V and J ends were trimmed by 2 bases and 2 bases, with 11 bases remaining between them. This CDR3 spans 15 amino acids. CDR1 SGDLS and CDR2 YYNGEE come from the germline V gene. The DNA of the CDR3 is TGTGCCAGCAGCGTTGATCCAGGGGCCTACAATGAGCAGTTCTTC. It codes for CASSVDPGAYNEQFF.

Regarding this clone: The identical CDR3 is also encoded by other nucleotide sequences in the sample. V is TRBV5-4 and J is TRBJ2-7; 8 nucleotides match TRBD1. CDR1 is SGHNT, CDR2 YYREEE, per germline (reference sequence). Germline trimming cut 4 bases from V and 0 bases from J; bases unmatched to any gene: 3. CDR3 size: 14 residues. The chain's CDR3 is CASSPGQDSYEQYF. CDR3 nucleotides: TGTGCCAGCAGCCCGGGACAGGACTCCTACGAGCAGTACTTC.

DNA for the CDR3: TGTGCCAGCAGGTTCGAGGGGGCCGGTGAAGCTTTCTTT. This encodes CASRFEGAGEAFF. The J gene is TRBJ1-1, the V gene TRBV6-5, with TRBD1 identical over 7 bases. Germline V gene data show CDR1 as MNHEY and CDR2 as SVGAGI. Trimming cost V 6 bases and J 7 bases; bases outside gene matches: 8. CDR3 length: 13 residues.

The chain recombines TRBV18 with TRBJ2-7; 10 positions match TRBD2. CDR1 is KGHSH and CDR2 is LQKENI in the germline V gene. The V gene end was trimmed by 1 base and the J gene end by 5 bases; junction bases not matched to a gene: 5. The CDR3 is 15 amino acids. CDR3 protein: CASSPLAGGVNEQYF. The CDR3 DNA follows: TGTGCCAGCTCACCACTAGCGGGGGGTGTCAACGAGCAGTACTTC. Variable domain in full (rest from reference TRBV18 and TRBJ2-7): NAGVMQNPRHLVRRRGQEARLRCSPMKGHSHVYWYRQLPEEGLKFMVYLQKENIIDESGMPKERFSAEFPKEGPSILRIQQVVRGDSAAYFCASSPLAGGVNEQYFGPGTRLTVT.

V usage is TRBV6-5 and J usage is TRBJ2-1; the D gene is possibly TRBD1 (5 bases). Between the trimmed V and J ends, which lost 5 bases and 9 bases, there was a span of 8 bases. The germline V gene has CDR1 MNHEY and CDR2 SVGAGI. The CDR3 has 11 residues. In DNA form, the CDR3 reads TGTGCCAGCAGTAACCAGGGTGAGCAGTTCTTC. Translation: CASSNQGEQFF.